These T cell receptor beta chains were read from a single sample in a study of blood T cells in healthy people across ages. TCRdb re-analysed the 5' RACE reads in MiXCR, keeping a single row per CDR3 protein. The top ten clones hold roughly 13% of a sample with around 850,000 distinct CDR3 sequences, approximately 35% of them seen once. Sequencing was performed on blood. The source of these receptors is a man between 18 and 29 years old in good health. CDR3s include the opening cysteine and the closing phenylalanine or tryptophan. The D gene is left open where the match is weak. Some rows mark clone size as missing; the rest say once, few, many or name a class of expanded clone.

clone_size: few
d_call: .
v_call: TRBV29-1
j_call: TRBJ1-2
cdr3_nt: TGCAGCGTTAGGGAAGCTAACTATGGCTACACCTTC
cdr3_aa: CSVREANYGYTF

clone_size: many
d_call: .
v_call: TRBV4-1
j_call: TRBJ1-2
cdr3_nt: TGCGCCAGCAGCCAAGGAGTAAGAGGGGAGGACTATGGCTACACCTTC
cdr3_aa: CASSQGVRGEDYGYTF

clone_size: .
d_call: TRBD1
v_call: TRBV20-1
j_call: TRBJ2-1
cdr3_nt: TGCAGTGCTTCCGCGGGACAGGGGGCCTCCAATGAGCAGTTCTTC
cdr3_aa: CSASAGQGASNEQFF

clone_size: .
d_call: TRBD2
v_call: TRBV7-3
j_call: TRBJ2-1
cdr3_nt: TGTGCCAGCAGCTTAACCCTAGCGGGGGGGTCAAATGAGCAGTTCTTC
cdr3_aa: CASSLTLAGGSNEQFF

clone_size: .
d_call: TRBD1
v_call: TRBV27
j_call: TRBJ1-1
cdr3_nt: TGTGCCAGCGGCCTCGGGACAGGGGCTCTTGAAGCTTTCTTT
cdr3_aa: CASGLGTGALEAFF

clone_size: few
d_call: .
v_call: TRBV7-2
j_call: TRBJ2-7
cdr3_nt: TGTGCCAGCAGCTTATCCAGATCCGGCTACGAGCAGTACTTC
cdr3_aa: CASSLSRSGYEQYF

clone_size: few
d_call: .
v_call: TRBV4-2
j_call: TRBJ2-2
cdr3_nt: TGTGCCAGCAGCCAAGAAGCACGGGCCACCGGGGAGCTGTTTTTT
cdr3_aa: CASSQEARATGELFF

clone_size: .
d_call: .
v_call: TRBV12-3/TRBV12-4
j_call: TRBJ1-1
cdr3_nt: TGTGCCAGCAGTTCAAGCTCGAACACTGAAGCTTTCTTT
cdr3_aa: CASSSSSNTEAFF

clone_size: .
d_call: .
v_call: TRBV11-2
j_call: TRBJ2-5
cdr3_nt: TGTGCCAGCAGCTTAGAGCTGTCCTACCAAGAGACCCAGTACTTC
cdr3_aa: CASSLELSYQETQYF

clone_size: many
d_call: .
v_call: TRBV7-2
j_call: TRBJ2-3
cdr3_nt: TGTGCCAGCAGCTTAGAGCCCCCAGATACGCAGTATTTT
cdr3_aa: CASSLEPPDTQYF

clone_size: .
d_call: .
v_call: TRBV6-6
j_call: TRBJ1-6
cdr3_nt: TGTGCCAGCAGTTACACCAGGACCAATTCACCCCTCCACTTT
cdr3_aa: CASSYTRTNSPLHF

clone_size: many
d_call: .
v_call: TRBV5-6
j_call: TRBJ1-2
cdr3_nt: TGTGCCAGCAGCCCAGCCCCGGCAGATGGCTACACCTTC
cdr3_aa: CASSPAPADGYTF

clone_size: .
d_call: .
v_call: TRBV20-1
j_call: TRBJ1-2
cdr3_nt: TGCAGTGCTAGAGCTCCGGTGGGGGACTATGGCTACACCTTC
cdr3_aa: CSARAPVGDYGYTF

clone_size: .
d_call: .
v_call: TRBV6-2/TRBV6-3
j_call: TRBJ2-7
cdr3_nt: TGTGCCAGCAGGACCTTTGAGCGAGGTGAGCAGTACTTC
cdr3_aa: CASRTFERGEQYF

clone_size: few
d_call: TRBD1
v_call: TRBV29-1
j_call: TRBJ1-2
cdr3_nt: TGCAGCGTCCGAGGGGGCGGGGAGATGGACTATGGCTACACCTTC
cdr3_aa: CSVRGGGEMDYGYTF

clone_size: .
d_call: .
v_call: TRBV20-1
j_call: TRBJ1-5
cdr3_nt: TGCAGTGCCCTATTCCGGGGACAACCAAACCAGCCCCAGCATTTT
cdr3_aa: CSALFRGQPNQPQHF

clone_size: few
d_call: .
v_call: TRBV7-9
j_call: TRBJ2-2
cdr3_nt: TGTGCCAGCAGCTTAGGTCTCGAGGGGCCAACCGGGGAGCTGTTTTTT
cdr3_aa: CASSLGLEGPTGELFF

clone_size: few
d_call: .
v_call: TRBV20-1
j_call: TRBJ1-5
cdr3_nt: TGCAGTGCTGAACGGGACATGAATCAGCCCCAGCATTTT
cdr3_aa: CSAERDMNQPQHF

clone_size: .
d_call: .
v_call: TRBV4-1
j_call: TRBJ2-5
cdr3_nt: TGCGCCAGCAGCCGCTCCGGGACACCCAACAATGAGCAGTACTTC
cdr3_aa: CASSRSGTPNNEQYF

clone_size: once
d_call: TRBD1
v_call: TRBV12-3/TRBV12-4
j_call: TRBJ2-2
cdr3_nt: TGTGCCAGCAGTAGGACAGGCTTGACCGGGGAGCTGTTTTTT
cdr3_aa: CASSRTGLTGELFF

clone_size: .
d_call: TRBD2
v_call: TRBV27
j_call: TRBJ2-1
cdr3_nt: TGTGCCAGCAGTTCTCCCTTGACTAGCCCCTCCCCCAATGAGCAGTTCTTC
cdr3_aa: CASSSPLTSPSPNEQFF

clone_size: .
d_call: .
v_call: TRBV21-1
j_call: TRBJ1-6
cdr3_nt: TGTGCCAGCAGCAATTGTAACAGGGGGCTGGGTAATTCACCCCCCCACTTT
cdr3_aa: CASSNCNRGLGNSPPHF

clone_size: .
d_call: TRBD2
v_call: TRBV10-3
j_call: TRBJ2-7
cdr3_nt: TGTGCCATCAGTGCCTCGGGGGGGGCGGTCTACGAGCAGTACTTC
cdr3_aa: CAISASGGAVYEQYF

clone_size: few
d_call: .
v_call: TRBV5-5
j_call: TRBJ2-5
cdr3_nt: TGTGCCAGCACCTCATCGGGCACCTATCAAGAGACCCAGTACTTC
cdr3_aa: CASTSSGTYQETQYF